This T cell receptor beta chain was obtained from a study of control samples from healthy donors and cancer patients. The method was immunoSEQ multiplex PCR; TCRdb's version includes in-frame clones alone and lacks a portion of them. There are 390,000 or so clones in the sample; 90% occur only once, and over 5.5% lies in the top ten. V shed 0 bases, J shed 1 base, and the junction held 3 bases outside the gene matches. The germline gives CDR1 SGHDT, CDR2 YYEEEE. The CDR3 spans 15 residues. The sequence derives from a man aged 40-49 years with head and neck cancer. The chain carries TRBV5-6 and TRBJ2-5; 7 bases match TRBD1. The sample was PBMCs. The CDR3 reads CASSLGTGVQETQYF. Here the CDR3 DNA reads TGTGCCAGCAGCTTGGGAACAGGGGTCCAAGAGACCCAGTACTTC.